This T cell receptor (beta chain) was sequenced in a study of T cells after yellow fever vaccination. Study-level results: Most primary-vaccination clones reappeared after the booster (approximately 97% CD4, 75% to 90% CD8).

CDR3 length equals 17 residues. The V gene end was trimmed by 5 bases and the J gene end by 4 bases; junction bases not matched to a gene: 14. TCRdb processed the 5' RACE reads anew with MiXCR; each CDR3 protein has one entry. Of about 350,000 distinct CDR3 sequences listed, around 13% are singletons. This clonotype was seen many times. Its antigen is not known. The clonotype was recovered from a man aged 18 to 30 who received the YFV17D yellow fever vaccine. The source was CD4+ T cells sorted from PBMCs, collected 15 days after the yellow fever booster vaccination. J is TRBJ2-5 and V is TRBV12-3 or TRBV12-4; TRBD2 matches at 9 bases. This CDR3 is CASSPGASGAGGETQYF. The CDR3 DNA reads TGTGCCAGCAGTCCCGGGGCTAGCGGGGCCGGCGGAGAGACCCAGTACTTC.